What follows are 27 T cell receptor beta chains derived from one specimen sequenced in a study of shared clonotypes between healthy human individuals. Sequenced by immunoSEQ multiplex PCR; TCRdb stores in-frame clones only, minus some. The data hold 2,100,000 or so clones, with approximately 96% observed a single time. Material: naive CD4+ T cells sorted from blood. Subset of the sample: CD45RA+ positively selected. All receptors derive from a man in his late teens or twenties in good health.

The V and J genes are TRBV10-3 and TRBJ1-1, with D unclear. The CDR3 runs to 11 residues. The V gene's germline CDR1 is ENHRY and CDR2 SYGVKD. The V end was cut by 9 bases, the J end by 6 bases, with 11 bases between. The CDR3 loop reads CAIASGPEAFF. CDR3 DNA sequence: TGTGCCATAGCCTCGGGCCCTGAAGCTTTCTTT.

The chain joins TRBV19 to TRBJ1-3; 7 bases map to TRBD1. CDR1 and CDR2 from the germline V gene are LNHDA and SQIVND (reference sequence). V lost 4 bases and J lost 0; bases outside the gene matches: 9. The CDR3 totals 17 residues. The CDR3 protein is CASSTIHRGFSGNTIYF. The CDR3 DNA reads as TGTGCCAGTAGTACCATCCACAGGGGCTTCTCTGGAAACACCATATATTTT.

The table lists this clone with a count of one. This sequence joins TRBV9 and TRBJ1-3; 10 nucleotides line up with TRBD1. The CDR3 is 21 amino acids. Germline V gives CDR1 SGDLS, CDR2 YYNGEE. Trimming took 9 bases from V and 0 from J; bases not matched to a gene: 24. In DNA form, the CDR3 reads TGTGCCAACACCGCGGGGACAGGGGCCGAGGAAGGAGGGGTCTCTGGAAACACCATATATTTT. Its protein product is CANTAGTGAEEGGVSGNTIYF.

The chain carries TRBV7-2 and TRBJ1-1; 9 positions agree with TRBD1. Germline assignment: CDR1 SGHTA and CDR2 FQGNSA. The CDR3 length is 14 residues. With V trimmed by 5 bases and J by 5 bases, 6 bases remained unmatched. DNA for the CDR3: TGTGCCAGCAGCCCGGGACAGGGCTATACTGAAGCTTTCTTT. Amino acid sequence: CASSPGQGYTEAFF.

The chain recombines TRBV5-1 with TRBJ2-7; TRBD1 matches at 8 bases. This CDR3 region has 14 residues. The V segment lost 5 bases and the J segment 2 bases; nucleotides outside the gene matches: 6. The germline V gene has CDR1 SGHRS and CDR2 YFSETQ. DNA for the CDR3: TGCGCCAGCAGAGGCCAGGGGGCACCCTACGAGCAGTACTTC. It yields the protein CASRGQGAPYEQYF.

CDR3 bases: TGTGCCAGTAGTATAGGGGTCACCTACGAGCAGTACTTC. Protein: CASSIGVTYEQYF. The chain uses TRBV19 and TRBJ2-7; no firm D call. Trimming stripped 1 base from V and 2 bases from J, with 6 bases between. CDR3 size: 13 residues. CDR1 is LNHDA and CDR2 is SQIVND in the germline V gene (reference sequence). The whole variable domain, remainder taken from reference TRBV19 and TRBJ2-7, is DGGITQSPKYLFRKEGQNVTLSCEQNLNHDAMYWYRQDPGQGLRLIYYSQIVNDFQKGDIAEGYSVSREKKESFPLTVTSAQKNPTAFYLCASSIGVTYEQYFGPGTRLTVT.

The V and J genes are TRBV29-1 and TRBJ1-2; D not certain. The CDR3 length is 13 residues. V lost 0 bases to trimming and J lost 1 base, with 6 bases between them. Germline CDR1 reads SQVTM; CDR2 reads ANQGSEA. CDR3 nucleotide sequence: TGCAGCGTTGAAGAGGTATTTAACTATGGCTACACCTTC. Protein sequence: CSVEEVFNYGYTF.

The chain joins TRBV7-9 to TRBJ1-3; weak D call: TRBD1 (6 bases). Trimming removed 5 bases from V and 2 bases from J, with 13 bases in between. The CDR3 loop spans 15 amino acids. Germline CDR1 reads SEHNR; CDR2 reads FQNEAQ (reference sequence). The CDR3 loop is CASSLPDRTGNTIYF. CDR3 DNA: TGTGCCAGCAGCCTACCCGACAGGACTGGAAACACCATATATTTT.

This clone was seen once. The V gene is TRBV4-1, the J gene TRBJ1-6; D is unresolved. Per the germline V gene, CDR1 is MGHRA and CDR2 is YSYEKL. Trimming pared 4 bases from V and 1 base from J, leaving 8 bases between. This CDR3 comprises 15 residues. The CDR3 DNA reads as TGCGCCAGCAGCCCTACTCAGTCCTATAATTCACCCCTCCACTTT. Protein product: CASSPTQSYNSPLHF.

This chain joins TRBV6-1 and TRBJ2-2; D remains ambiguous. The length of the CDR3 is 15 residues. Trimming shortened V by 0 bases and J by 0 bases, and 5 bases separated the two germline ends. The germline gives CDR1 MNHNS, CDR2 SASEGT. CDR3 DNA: TGTGCCAGCAGTGAAGCGACTGCGAACACCGGGGAGCTGTTTTTT. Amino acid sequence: CASSEATANTGELFF.

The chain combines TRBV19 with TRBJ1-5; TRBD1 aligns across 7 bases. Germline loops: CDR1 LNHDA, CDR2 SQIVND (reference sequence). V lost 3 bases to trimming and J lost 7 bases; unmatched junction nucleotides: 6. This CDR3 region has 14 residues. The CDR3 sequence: CASSILTGFQPQHF. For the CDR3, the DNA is TGTGCCAGTAGTATTTTGACAGGGTTCCAGCCCCAGCATTTT.

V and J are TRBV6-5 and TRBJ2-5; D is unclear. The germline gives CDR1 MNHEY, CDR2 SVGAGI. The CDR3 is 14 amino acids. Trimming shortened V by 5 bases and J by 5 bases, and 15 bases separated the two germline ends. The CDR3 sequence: CASSPLRGGETQYF. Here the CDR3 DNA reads TGTGCCAGCAGTCCCCTGAGAGGTGGGGAGACCCAGTACTTC.

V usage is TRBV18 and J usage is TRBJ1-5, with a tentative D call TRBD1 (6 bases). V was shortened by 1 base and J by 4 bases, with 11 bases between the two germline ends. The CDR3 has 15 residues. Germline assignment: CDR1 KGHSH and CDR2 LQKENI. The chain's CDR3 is CASSPLGQSNQPQHF. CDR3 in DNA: TGTGCCAGCTCACCACTTGGACAGTCGAATCAGCCCCAGCATTTT. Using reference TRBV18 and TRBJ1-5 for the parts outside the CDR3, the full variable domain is NAGVMQNPRHLVRRRGQEARLRCSPMKGHSHVYWYRQLPEEGLKFMVYLQKENIIDESGMPKERFSAEFPKEGPSILRIQQVVRGDSAAYFCASSPLGQSNQPQHFGDGTRLSIL.

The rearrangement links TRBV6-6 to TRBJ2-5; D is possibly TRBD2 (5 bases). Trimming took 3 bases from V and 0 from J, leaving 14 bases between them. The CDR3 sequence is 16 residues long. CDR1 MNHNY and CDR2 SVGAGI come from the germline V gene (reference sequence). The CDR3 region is CASSYIQRRYQETQYF. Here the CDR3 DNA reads TGTGCCAGCAGTTATATCCAGCGGAGGTACCAAGAGACCCAGTACTTC.

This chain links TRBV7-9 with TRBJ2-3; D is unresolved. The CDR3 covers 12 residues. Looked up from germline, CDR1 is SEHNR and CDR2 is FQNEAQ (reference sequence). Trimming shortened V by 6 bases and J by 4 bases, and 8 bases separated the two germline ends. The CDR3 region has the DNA TGTGCCAGCAGTTCCGAGTCAGATACGCAGTATTTT. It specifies CASSSESDTQYF. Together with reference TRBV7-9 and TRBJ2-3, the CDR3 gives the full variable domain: DTGVSQNPRHKITKRGQNVTFRCDPISEHNRLYWYRQTLGQGPEFLTYFQNEAQLEKSRLLSDRFSAERPKGSFSTLEIQRTEQGDSAMYLCASSSESDTQYFGPGTRLTVL.

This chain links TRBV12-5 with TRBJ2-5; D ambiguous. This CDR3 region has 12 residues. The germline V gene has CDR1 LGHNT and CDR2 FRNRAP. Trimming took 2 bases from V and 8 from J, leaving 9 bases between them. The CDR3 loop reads CASGLSDSTQYF. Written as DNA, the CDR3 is TGTGCTAGTGGTTTGTCGGATTCAACCCAGTACTTC.

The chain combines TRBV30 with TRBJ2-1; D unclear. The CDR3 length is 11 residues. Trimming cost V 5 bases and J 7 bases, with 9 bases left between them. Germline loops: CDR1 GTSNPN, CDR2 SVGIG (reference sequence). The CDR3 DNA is TGTGCCTGGGCCCCCGCAAATGAGCAGTTCTTC. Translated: CAWAPANEQFF.

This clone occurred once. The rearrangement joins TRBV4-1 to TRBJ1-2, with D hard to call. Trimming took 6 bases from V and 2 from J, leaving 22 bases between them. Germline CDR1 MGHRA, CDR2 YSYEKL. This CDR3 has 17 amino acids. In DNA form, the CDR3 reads TGCGCCAGCAGTCTGGTTAGCAGGACTGGAACCAACTATGGCTACACCTTC. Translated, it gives CASSLVSRTGTNYGYTF.

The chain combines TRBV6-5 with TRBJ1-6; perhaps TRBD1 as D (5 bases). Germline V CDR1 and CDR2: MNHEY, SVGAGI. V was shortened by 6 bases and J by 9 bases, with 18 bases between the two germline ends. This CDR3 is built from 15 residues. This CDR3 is CASRGGPRGISPLHF. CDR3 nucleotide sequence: TGTGCCAGCAGGGGGGGACCAAGGGGTATTTCACCCCTCCACTTT.

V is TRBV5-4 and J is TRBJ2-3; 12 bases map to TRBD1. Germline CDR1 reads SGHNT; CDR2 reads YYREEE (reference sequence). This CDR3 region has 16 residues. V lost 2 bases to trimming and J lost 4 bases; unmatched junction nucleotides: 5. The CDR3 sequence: CASSFPGQGAADTQYF. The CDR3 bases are TGTGCCAGCAGCTTCCCGGGACAGGGGGCTGCAGATACGCAGTATTTT.

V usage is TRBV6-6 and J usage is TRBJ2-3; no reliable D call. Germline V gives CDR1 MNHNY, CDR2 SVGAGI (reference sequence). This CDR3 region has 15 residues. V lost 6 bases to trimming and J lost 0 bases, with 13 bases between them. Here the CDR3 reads CASRPDMSSTDTQYF. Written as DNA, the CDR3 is TGTGCCAGCAGACCCGACATGTCTAGCACAGATACGCAGTATTTT.

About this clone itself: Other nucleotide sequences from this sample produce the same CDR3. CDR3 coding DNA: TGTGCCAGCAGCCCCAGGGGGGGCACAGATACGCAGTATTTT. Translated, it gives CASSPRGGTDTQYF. The chain employs TRBV9 and TRBJ2-3; maybe TRBD1 (7 bases). Trimming took off 4 bases at V and 1 base at J, with 10 bases between the two ends. The CDR3 runs 14 residues. Germline V gene sequence: CDR1 SGDLS, CDR2 YYNGEE.

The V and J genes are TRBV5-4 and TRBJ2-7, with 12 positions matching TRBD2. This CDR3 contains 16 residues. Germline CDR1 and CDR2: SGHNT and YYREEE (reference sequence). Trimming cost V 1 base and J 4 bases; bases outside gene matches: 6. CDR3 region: CASSLPQTSGSYEQYF. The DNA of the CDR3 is TGTGCCAGCAGCTTGCCCCAGACTAGCGGGAGTTACGAGCAGTACTTC.

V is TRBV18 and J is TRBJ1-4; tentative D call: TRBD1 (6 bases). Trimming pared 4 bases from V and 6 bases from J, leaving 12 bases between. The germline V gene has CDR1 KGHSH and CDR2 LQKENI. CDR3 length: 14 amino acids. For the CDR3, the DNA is TGTGCCAGCTCACTGGGGGCAAGCGATGAAAAACTGTTTTTT. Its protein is CASSLGASDEKLFF.

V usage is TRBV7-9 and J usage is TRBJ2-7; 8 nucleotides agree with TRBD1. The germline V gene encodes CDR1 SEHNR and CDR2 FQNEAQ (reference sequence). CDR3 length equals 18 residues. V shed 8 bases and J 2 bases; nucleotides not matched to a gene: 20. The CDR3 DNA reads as TGTGCCAGCGCATGGCTTGGGGACCCCGGACAGGGAGCCTACGAGCAGTACTTC. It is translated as CASAWLGDPGQGAYEQYF.

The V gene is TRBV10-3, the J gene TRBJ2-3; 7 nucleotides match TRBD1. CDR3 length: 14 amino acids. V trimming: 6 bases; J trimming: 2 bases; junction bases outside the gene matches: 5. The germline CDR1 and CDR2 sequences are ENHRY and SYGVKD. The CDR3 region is CAISSGQNTDTQYF. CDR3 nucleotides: TGTGCCATCAGCTCGGGACAGAACACAGATACGCAGTATTTT.

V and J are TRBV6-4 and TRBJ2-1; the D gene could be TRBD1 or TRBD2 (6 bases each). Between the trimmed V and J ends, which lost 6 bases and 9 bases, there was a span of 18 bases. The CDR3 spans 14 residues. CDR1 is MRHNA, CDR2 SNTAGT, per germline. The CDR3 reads CASSLLWGAGEQFF. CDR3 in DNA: TGTGCCAGCAGCCTACTTTGGGGGGCAGGTGAGCAGTTCTTC.